This T cell receptor (beta chain) was identified during a study of OX40 agonist ivuxolimab in advanced cancers. As for the study in general: Partial responses were achieved by three patients: one hepatocellular carcinoma, two cutaneous melanoma.

This clone has only a few counts. Between the trimmed V and J ends, which lost 5 bases and 7 bases, there was a span of 15 bases. Germline loops: CDR1 SQVTM, CDR2 ANQGSEA. The CDR3 contains 13 residues. Clones were read by immunoSEQ multiplex PCR, and TCRdb kept only the in-frame ones, dropping some. Of about 73,000 clones listed, approximately 85% are singletons. The source was CD4+ or CD8+ T cells sorted from blood, collected in a trial of the OX40 agonist ivuxolimab. The source is an adult with an advanced solid tumor such as melanoma, head and neck, liver or kidney cancer. This chain links TRBV29-1 with TRBJ2-1; maybe TRBD1 (6 bases). The CDR3 nucleotides read TGCAGCGTTAGTGGACAGTTATATAATGAGCAGTTCTTC. This encodes CSVSGQLYNEQFF.